This T cell receptor (beta chain) was retrieved from a study of neoadjuvant anti-PD-1 for oral cavity cancer. On the study more broadly: Patients without progression received a fourth nivolumab dose around day 43, then surgical resection on days 50-56.

The repertoire was sequenced with immunoSEQ multiplex PCR; TCRdb's copy has only in-frame clones and lacks some. Of fewer than 15,000 clones in the sample, over 50% were seen once. The source material was tumor tissue, sampled before nivolumab (anti-PD-1) treatment. This TCR came from a person aged 35-79 years with oral cavity squamous cell carcinoma.

The CDR3 nucleotides are TGTGCCAGCAGTGATGTTTTCTCCACAGATACGCAGTATTTT. Encoded protein: CASSDVFSTDTQYF. The J gene is TRBJ2-3, the V gene TRBV25-1; D remains unclear. Germline assignment: CDR1 MGHDK and CDR2 SYGVNS. Trimming removed 3 bases at V and 2 bases at J, with 9 bases between. The CDR3 is 14 residues long.